The sequence of this T cell receptor (beta chain) was determined in a study of blood T cells in healthy people across ages. The study, taken as a whole, reports: Long-lived donors exceeded aged donors in naive CD4+ cells and diversity. Estimated diversity, derived from one million T cells, was regarded as an underestimate. While age rose, TCR beta diversity per million T cells dropped in a roughly linear way.

This clonotype was seen only a few times. What it binds is unknown. It was with a sample-barcoded 5' primer and a J-beta primer mix that a second PCR of roughly 6 to 11 cycles was run. TCRdb re-analysed the 5' RACE reads in MiXCR, keeping a single row per CDR3 protein. The table has over 1.5 million distinct CDR3 sequences, about 50% seen once. Germline CDR1 is MDHEN and CDR2 is SYDVKM. V was cut by 3 bases and J by 4 bases, with 10 bases left in between. This CDR3 comprises 14 residues. Sequenced: blood. The TCR originated in a woman aged 40 to 50 in good health. The rearrangement links TRBV28 to TRBJ2-1; D remains ambiguous. The CDR3 DNA reads as TGTGCCAGCAGTTTTAGCCTAGTATACAATGAGCAGTTCTTC. Amino acid sequence: CASSFSLVYNEQFF.